The clone carrying this T cell receptor beta chain was seen a single time. Methods used by the authors: Reference gene primer amplification gave nucleated cell count estimates. The data were produced by immunoSEQ multiplex PCR, yet TCRdb's version contains in-frame clones alone and is incomplete. Clone size and V and J calls were adopted from that table, with D and trimming inferred from the DNA. Among around 220,000 clones, around 87% were seen once, and the ten largest hold around 9.6%. These data come from a study of blood T cell repertoires in COVID-19. Study-level background: Collection of acute and convalescent COVID-19 samples took place in the United States, Italy and Spain.

Seattle enrolled patients during active infection and tracked them longitudinally. The CDR3 contains 17 residues. CDR1 SNHLY and CDR2 FYNNEI come from the germline V gene. The V gene end was trimmed by 7 bases and the J gene end by 4 bases; junction bases not matched to a gene: 16. The V and J genes are TRBV2 and TRBJ2-1, with 7 bases aligning to TRBD2. The specimen was peripheral blood. This sequence was found in a woman aged 45-65 years with COVID-19, enrolled during active disease. The CDR3 spells CASTTKAGLPYYNEQFF. As DNA, the CDR3 is TGTGCCAGCACCACGAAAGCGGGACTCCCCTATTACAATGAGCAGTTCTTC.